Presented here are 7 T cell receptor beta chains from one specimen sequenced in a study of blood T cell repertoires in COVID-19. Only in-frame clones appear in the TCRdb table, and some are missing; sequencing was by immunoSEQ multiplex PCR. In the table there are 150,000 or so clones, around 85% of which are singletons. Sequenced input: peripheral blood. The receptors come from a man between 60 and 75 years old with COVID-19, enrolled during active disease.

This sequence joins TRBV7-8 and TRBJ1-2, with 9 bases lining up with TRBD1. Germline V gene data show CDR1 as SGHVS and CDR2 as FQNEAQ. With 5 bases clipped from V and 2 bases from J, the junction kept 6 bases outside the gene matches. This CDR3 is built from 15 residues. The CDR3 DNA reads as TGTGCCAGCAGCGCCGGACAGGGGCAAAACTATGGCTACACCTTC. This encodes CASSAGQGQNYGYTF.

The V call is TRBV5-1, the J call TRBJ1-4; a weak D match, TRBD1 (6 bases). Germline lookup yields CDR1 SGHRS and CDR2 YFSETQ. V gave up 4 bases and J gave up 3 bases, with 10 bases separating them. The CDR3 spans 14 residues. CDR3 sequence: CASSAGQPNEKLFF. CDR3 in DNA: TGCGCCAGCAGCGCCGGACAGCCTAATGAAAAACTGTTTTTT.

The CDR3 reads CASSPGTATNEKLFF. DNA for the CDR3: TGTGCCAGCAGCCCCGGGACAGCAACTAATGAAAAACTGTTTTTT. This chain links TRBV3-1 (or the pseudogene TRBV3-2) with TRBJ1-4; 7 bases agree with TRBD1. Trimming removed 4 bases from V and 0 bases from J; junction bases left unmatched: 2. Per germline, CDR1 LGHDT and CDR2 YNNKEL (reference sequence). The CDR3 contains 15 residues.

This clone has just one count. The chain uses TRBV13 and TRBJ1-3; D remains ambiguous. Germline V gene lookup returns CDR1 PRHDT and CDR2 FYEKMQ (reference sequence). The CDR3 is 15 residues long. Trimming cost V 6 bases and J 2 bases, with 14 bases left between them. CDR3 nucleotides: TGTGCCAGCAGGCTCCATCAGGTAGCTGGAAACACCATATATTTT. Translation: CASRLHQVAGNTIYF.

The chain has TRBV15 and TRBJ1-4, with TRBD1 matching 7 bases. The J segment lost 6 bases and the V segment lost 0 bases, leaving 10 bases of the junction unmatched. The germline CDR1 and CDR2 sequences are LNHNV and YYDKDF (reference sequence). This CDR3 has 17 residues. CDR3: CATSRDLEQGLYEKLFF. CDR3 coding DNA: TGTGCCACCAGCAGAGATTTGGAACAGGGGTTGTATGAAAAACTGTTTTTT.

V usage is TRBV6-5 and J usage is TRBJ1-1; D possibly corresponds to TRBD1 (6 bases). V was pared by 4 bases and J by 1 base, with 10 bases between. Germline CDR1 is MNHEY and CDR2 is SVGAGI. The CDR3 totals 14 residues. CDR3 in amino acids: CASSFGGSNTEAFF. CDR3 in DNA: TGTGCCAGCAGTTTTGGGGGCTCGAACACTGAAGCTTTCTTT.

The count of this clone is one. The CDR3 is CASSHGGEAFF. The CDR3 DNA sequence: TGTGCCAGCAGCCACGGGGGGGAAGCTTTCTTT. The chain carries TRBV3-1 (or the pseudogene TRBV3-2) and TRBJ1-1; tentative D call: TRBD1 (5 bases). V lost 3 bases and J 8 bases, leaving 7 bases between the germline ends. Germline V gene sequence: CDR1 LGHDT, CDR2 YNNKEL (reference sequence). The CDR3 contains 11 residues.